Below, 24 T cell receptor beta chains from the same sample are listed, as sequenced in a study of blood T cell repertoires in COVID-19. Sequencing was performed with immunoSEQ multiplex PCR; in TCRdb, only in-frame clones are kept and a portion is missing. Of 75,000 to 95,000 clones listed, approximately 88% are singletons. Sequencing was performed on peripheral blood. The receptor source for this set is a woman aged 60-75 years with COVID-19, enrolled during active disease.

This clone was picked up one time. The chain carries TRBV3-1 (or the pseudogene TRBV3-2) and TRBJ2-7, with TRBD2 matching over 8 bases. CDR3 length: 16 amino acids. Germline trimming cut 1 base from V and 1 base from J; bases unmatched to any gene: 6. The V gene's germline CDR1 is LGHDT and CDR2 YNNKEL (reference sequence). DNA for the CDR3: TGTGCCAGCAGCCAAGGACGCGGGGGGCCATCCTACGAGCAGTACTTC. Residues: CASSQGRGGPSYEQYF.

The rearrangement uses TRBV21-1 and TRBJ1-1; TRBD1 reflects the table's D call only, with no check against the DNA. TRBV21-1 represents a pseudogene. CDR3 length: 18 residues. CDR3 in DNA: TGTGCCAGCAGCAAAGAAGCCCGACAGGGGGGTATGGGCACTGAAGCTTTCTTT. Residues: CASSKEARQGGMGTEAFF.

The chain couples TRBV3-1 (or the pseudogene TRBV3-2) to TRBJ1-2; weak D call: TRBD1 (5 bases). Trimming cost V 0 bases and J 3 bases, with 8 bases left between them. This CDR3 has 14 amino acids. Germline assignment: CDR1 LGHDT and CDR2 YNNKEL (reference sequence). The DNA for the CDR3 is TGTGCCAGCAGCCAAGAAGGGGTTTACTATGGCTACACCTTC. Its translation: CASSQEGVYYGYTF.

The chain links TRBV11-2 to TRBJ1-2; unclear D gene. This CDR3 has 15 residues. The V and J ends lost 5 bases and 4 bases respectively, with 17 bases between them. The germline gives CDR1 SGHAT, CDR2 FQNNGV. The CDR3 bases are TGTGCCAGCAGCCCAGAGGGCAGAGGCCCCTATGGCTACACCTTC. Protein sequence: CASSPEGRGPYGYTF.

The chain combines TRBV7-2 with TRBJ1-5; D is possibly TRBD1 (6 bases). The V end lost 5 bases, the J end lost 0 bases, and 14 bases lay between the germline ends. From germline, CDR1 is SGHTA and CDR2 FQGNSA. The CDR3 is 16 residues long. The CDR3 coding sequence is TGTGCCAGCAGCCCTCAGGGGCGCCTTAGCAATCAGCCCCAGCATTTT. Translating it yields CASSPQGRLSNQPQHF.

The chain carries TRBV30 and TRBJ1-5; possible D gene TRBD1, 5 bases. This CDR3 region has 14 residues. V was trimmed by 1 base and J by 2 bases, leaving 9 bases between them. Germline lookup yields CDR1 GTSNPN and CDR2 SVGIG (reference sequence). The CDR3 sequence: CAWSATGGNQPQHF. DNA of the CDR3: TGTGCCTGGAGTGCCACGGGGGGCAATCAGCCCCAGCATTTT.

CDR3 bases: TGTGCCAGCAGCCAAGGTCGCAGCGAAGGCTATGGCTACACCTTC. This codes for CASSQGRSEGYGYTF. J is TRBJ1-2 and V is TRBV3-1 (or the pseudogene TRBV3-2), with D hard to call. The V gene's germline CDR1 is LGHDT and CDR2 YNNKEL (reference sequence). V was cut by 1 base and J by 4 bases, with 13 bases left in between. CDR3 length: 15 amino acids.

The J gene is TRBJ2-1, the V gene TRBV7-2; no definite D call. This CDR3 has 13 residues. CDR1 is SGHTA, CDR2 FQGNSA, per germline. Trimming took 1 base from V and 7 from J, leaving 8 bases between them. Here the CDR3 DNA reads TGTGCCAGCAGCTTAGTCCCCGGGAATGAGCAGTTCTTC. This codes for CASSLVPGNEQFF.

This clone was observed once. The V and J genes are TRBV6-5 and TRBJ2-5; maybe TRBD1 (6 bases). Germline V gives CDR1 MNHEY, CDR2 SVGAGI. V lost 6 bases, J lost 1 base, and 12 bases lay in between. CDR3 length: 14 amino acids. The CDR3 DNA is TGTGCCAGCAGGCCCGGGACATCCCAAGAGACCCAGTACTTC. Translated, it gives CASRPGTSQETQYF.

This sequence joins TRBV4-1 and TRBJ2-1; possible D gene TRBD2, 6 bases. This CDR3 spans 16 amino acids. Germline CDR1 MGHRA, CDR2 YSYEKL. With 4 bases removed from V and 0 bases from J, the gap between germline ends came to 13 bases. The CDR3: CASSRIADSSYNEQFF. Written as DNA, the CDR3 is TGCGCCAGCAGCCGAATAGCGGATAGCTCCTACAATGAGCAGTTCTTC.

As DNA, the CDR3 is TGTGCCTGGAGGGTCCAGGGGTTTGGGGCCAACGTCCTGACTTTC. Protein: CAWRVQGFGANVLTF. The J gene is TRBJ2-6, the V gene TRBV30, with D tentatively TRBD1 (6 bases). V gave up 3 bases and J gave up 3 bases, with 12 bases separating them. Germline values: CDR1 GTSNPN, CDR2 SVGIG (reference sequence). CDR3 length equals 15 residues.

The V and J genes are TRBV5-4 and TRBJ2-6, with 7 nucleotides matching TRBD1. Germline CDR1 is SGHNT and CDR2 is YYREEE (reference sequence). The trim removed 4 bases at V and 0 bases at J, leaving 4 bases unmatched. The CDR3 runs to 16 residues. The CDR3 is CASSPGQRSGANVLTF. The CDR3 DNA is TGTGCCAGCAGCCCGGGACAGCGCTCTGGGGCCAACGTCCTGACTTTC.

The rearrangement uses TRBV5-6 and TRBJ1-6; the D is unclear. This CDR3 has 12 residues. CDR1 is SGHDT and CDR2 is YYEEEE in the germline V gene. The V and J ends lost 1 base and 14 bases respectively, with 10 bases between them. This CDR3 is CASSLPPSALHF. The CDR3, as DNA: TGTGCCAGCAGCTTGCCCCCATCGGCCCTCCACTTT.

J is TRBJ1-5 and V is TRBV2; 10 nucleotides match TRBD1. The CDR3 has 16 residues. Germline trimming cut 8 bases from V and 0 bases from J; bases unmatched to any gene: 7. CDR1 and CDR2 from the germline V gene are SNHLY and FYNNEI. For the CDR3, the DNA is TGTGCCAGCGGGACAGGGGAACGATATAGCAATCAGCCCCAGCATTTT. Its translation is CASGTGERYSNQPQHF. Filled out from reference TRBV2 and TRBJ1-5, the complete variable domain reads EPEVTQTPSHQVTQMGQEVILRCVPISNHLYFYWYRQILGQKVEFLVSFYNNEISEKSEIFDDQFSVERPDGSNFTLKIRSTKLEDSAMYFCASGTGERYSNQPQHFGDGTRLSIL.

The CDR3: CASSFQGTDTQYF. The CDR3 coding sequence is TGCGCCAGCAGCTTCCAGGGGACAGATACGCAGTATTTT. The V and J genes are TRBV5-1 and TRBJ2-3, with D maybe TRBD1 (6 bases). Germline V lookup: CDR1 SGHRS, CDR2 YFSETQ. V dropped 2 bases and J dropped 3 bases, with 7 bases sitting between them. This CDR3 spans 13 amino acids.

V is TRBV30 and J is TRBJ1-1, with D possibly matching TRBD1 (5 bases). V gave up 4 bases and J gave up 4 bases, with 10 bases separating them. The CDR3 is made up of 12 amino acids. Germline V lookup: CDR1 GTSNPN, CDR2 SVGIG (reference sequence). CDR3 DNA sequence: TGTGCCTGGAAAGGCGGGGCCACTGAAGCTTTCTTT. Residues: CAWKGGATEAFF.

This chain links TRBV6-5 with TRBJ2-3, with TRBD2 as a possible D gene (5 bases). Trimming stripped 2 bases from V and 4 bases from J, with 10 bases between. The CDR3 contains 14 residues. Germline V CDR1 and CDR2: MNHEY, SVGAGI. The CDR3 spells CASSYRGYADTQYF. CDR3 nucleotides: TGTGCCAGCAGTTACAGAGGGTACGCAGATACGCAGTATTTT.

The chain carries TRBV3-1 (or the pseudogene TRBV3-2) and TRBJ1-1; perhaps TRBD1 as D (5 bases). The CDR3 is 13 amino acids. V gave up 4 bases and J gave up 1 base, with 7 bases separating them. Germline V lookup: CDR1 LGHDT, CDR2 YNNKEL (reference sequence). The CDR3 DNA follows: TGTGCCAGCAGCCGAACAGGGAACACTGAAGCTTTCTTT. Residues: CASSRTGNTEAFF.

The V call is TRBV9, the J call TRBJ1-1; D uncertain. The V end lost 3 bases, the J end lost 7 bases, and 13 bases lay between the germline ends. The germline V gene encodes CDR1 SGDLS and CDR2 YYNGEE. The CDR3 length is 13 residues. The CDR3 here is CASSEDSLSEAFF. The CDR3 bases are TGTGCCAGCAGCGAGGACTCTCTTAGTGAAGCTTTCTTT.

This clone was seen just once. The chain links TRBV7-2 to TRBJ2-7; TRBD1 matches at 8 bases. This CDR3 has 14 residues. The germline CDR1 and CDR2 sequences are SGHTA and FQGNSA. Trimming at V came to 1 base and at J to 6 bases, leaving 5 bases not matched to a gene. In DNA form, the CDR3 reads TGTGCCAGCAGCTTAGACAGGGGGTGGAGCGAGCAGTACTTC. Protein: CASSLDRGWSEQYF.

The V call is TRBV18, the J call TRBJ2-7, with 10 bases that match TRBD1. This CDR3 contains 15 residues. Trimming at V came to 2 bases and at J to 0 bases, leaving 1 base not matched to a gene. CDR1 KGHSH and CDR2 LQKENI come from the germline V gene. This chain's CDR3 is CASSPGTGDSYEQYF. As DNA, the CDR3 is TGTGCCAGCTCACCAGGGACAGGGGACTCCTACGAGCAGTACTTC. The entire variable domain, with the rest obtained from reference TRBV18 and TRBJ2-7, is as follows: NAGVMQNPRHLVRRRGQEARLRCSPMKGHSHVYWYRQLPEEGLKFMVYLQKENIIDESGMPKERFSAEFPKEGPSILRIQQVVRGDSAAYFCASSPGTGDSYEQYFGPGTRLTVT.

This chain joins TRBV4-3 and TRBJ1-2, with a possible D match to TRBD1 (5 bases). The germline gives CDR1 LGHNA, CDR2 YSLEER. With 1 base removed from V and 7 bases from J, the gap between germline ends came to 13 bases. CDR3 size: 14 residues. CDR3 loop: CASSQVEPGSGYTF. CDR3 in DNA: TGCGCCAGCAGCCAAGTTGAGCCAGGGTCTGGCTACACCTTC.

This clone was recorded a few times. V and J are TRBV7-2 and TRBJ1-2; D is undetermined. CDR1 and CDR2 (germline): SGHTA, FQGNSA. The V gene lost 5 bases and the J gene lost 8 bases, with 18 bases spanning the gap. The CDR3 loop spans 14 amino acids. The CDR3 DNA sequence: TGTGCCAGCAGCCCTATCAGGTCAGTCCCCGGCTACACCTTC. It translates to CASSPIRSVPGYTF. Full variable domain (remainder filled in from reference TRBV7-2 and TRBJ1-2): GAGVSQSPSNKVTEKGKDVELRCDPISGHTALYWYRQSLGQGLEFLIYFQGNSAPDKSGLPSDRFSAERTGGSVSTLTIQRTQQEDSAVYLCASSPIRSVPGYTFGSGTRLTVV.

The chain carries TRBV4-3 and TRBJ1-2; TRBD1 might be the D (5 bases). V was clipped by 0 bases and J by 2 bases, with 10 bases between them. Germline CDR1 is LGHNA and CDR2 is YSLEER. This CDR3 is built from 15 residues. In DNA, the CDR3 is TGCGCCAGCAGCCAAGACGAGACAGAGAACTATGGCTACACCTTC. This gives the protein CASSQDETENYGYTF.